This TCR beta chain was found in a study of blood T cell repertoires in COVID-19. This CDR3 is 13 amino acids long. Looked up from germline, CDR1 is SQVTM and CDR2 is ANQGSEA. The V end lost 1 base, the J end lost 1 base, and 5 bases lay between the germline ends. This clone was observed a handful of times. Measured with immunoSEQ multiplex PCR; TCRdb has only the in-frame clones, and not every one. The sample lists about 65,000 clones, approximately 80% occurring once. The source material was peripheral blood. The clonotype originates from a man aged 50-60 years with COVID-19, enrolled during active disease. The rearrangement uses TRBV29-1 and TRBJ2-4; tentatively, D is TRBD2 (5 bases). The CDR3 coding sequence is TGCAGCGTTGAAGGAGGGGCCAAAAACATTCAGTACTTC. Amino acids: CSVEGGAKNIQYF.